This T cell receptor beta chain is from a study of Ad26.COV2.S vaccination and SARS-CoV-2 variants. Background on the study: Ad26.COV2.S arm of COV1001 included the donor.

Assay used: immunoSEQ multiplex PCR; TCRdb lists only in-frame clones, some missing. In the table there are roughly 350,000 clones, around 90% of which are singletons. To note about this clone: Its antigen is undetermined.

Treatment here: 15 to 20 received Ad26.COV2.S at low or high dose, single or two shots; about 5 received placebo; per-sample allocation not given. Day 63 after the first vaccine or placebo injection was the time point for sampling. It was Wuhan-strain SARS-CoV-2 spike that the Ad26 vaccine vector expressed. General study points: Comparability of non-spike TCR breadth was observed across vaccine and placebo recipients. Those who received the vaccine showed greater spike-specific TCR breadth than those given placebo.

Trimming took 0 bases from V and 6 from J, leaving 9 bases between them. The V gene's germline CDR1 is LGHDT and CDR2 YNNKEL (reference sequence). This CDR3 is built from 13 residues. This TCR derives from a person aged 18-60 years who received the Ad26.COV2.S COVID-19 vaccine or a placebo. Here the sequenced sample was peripheral blood, taken in a trial of Ad26.COV2.S vaccine versus placebo. V gene TRBV3-1 (or the pseudogene TRBV3-2) combines with J gene TRBJ2-7; D is unresolved. CDR3 residues: CASSQDRSREQYF. The CDR3 DNA sequence: TGTGCCAGCAGCCAAGATAGAAGTCGCGAGCAGTACTTC.